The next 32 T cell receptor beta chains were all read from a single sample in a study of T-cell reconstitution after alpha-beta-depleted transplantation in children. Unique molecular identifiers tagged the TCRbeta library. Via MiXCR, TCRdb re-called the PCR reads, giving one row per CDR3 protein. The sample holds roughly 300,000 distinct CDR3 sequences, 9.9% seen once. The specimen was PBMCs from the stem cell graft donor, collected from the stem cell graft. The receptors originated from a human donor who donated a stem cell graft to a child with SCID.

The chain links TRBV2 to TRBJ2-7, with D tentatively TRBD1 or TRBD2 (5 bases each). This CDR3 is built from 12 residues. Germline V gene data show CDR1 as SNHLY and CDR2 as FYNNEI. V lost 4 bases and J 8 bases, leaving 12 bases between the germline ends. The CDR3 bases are TGTGCCAGCAGTGTAGGGACCCCCCAGCAGTACTTC. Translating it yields CASSVGTPQQYF.

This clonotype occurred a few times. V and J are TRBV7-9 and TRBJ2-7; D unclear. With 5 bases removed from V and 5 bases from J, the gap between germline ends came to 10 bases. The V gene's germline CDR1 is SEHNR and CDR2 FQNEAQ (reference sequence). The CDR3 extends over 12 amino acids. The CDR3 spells CASSPMADEQYF. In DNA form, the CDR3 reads TGTGCCAGCAGCCCTATGGCGGACGAGCAGTACTTC.

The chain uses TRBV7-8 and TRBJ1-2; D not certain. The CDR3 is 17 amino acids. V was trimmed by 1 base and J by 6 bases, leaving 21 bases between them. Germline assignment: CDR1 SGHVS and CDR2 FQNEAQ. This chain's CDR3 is CASSLEARRTVLHGYTF. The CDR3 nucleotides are TGTGCCAGCAGCTTAGAGGCGCGACGCACGGTGCTCCATGGCTACACCTTC.

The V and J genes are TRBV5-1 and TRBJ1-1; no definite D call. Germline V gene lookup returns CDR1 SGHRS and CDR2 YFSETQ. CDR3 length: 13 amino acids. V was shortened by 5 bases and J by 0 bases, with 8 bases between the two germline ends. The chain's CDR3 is CASRAGMNTEAFF. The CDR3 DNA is TGCGCCAGCAGGGCGGGGATGAACACTGAAGCTTTCTTT.

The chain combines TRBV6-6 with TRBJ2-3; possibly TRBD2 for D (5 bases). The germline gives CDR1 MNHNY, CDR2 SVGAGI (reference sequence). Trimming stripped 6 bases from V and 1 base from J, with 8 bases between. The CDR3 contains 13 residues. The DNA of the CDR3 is TGTGCCAGCAGGGCCGGGGGCACAGATACGCAGTATTTT. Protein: CASRAGGTDTQYF.

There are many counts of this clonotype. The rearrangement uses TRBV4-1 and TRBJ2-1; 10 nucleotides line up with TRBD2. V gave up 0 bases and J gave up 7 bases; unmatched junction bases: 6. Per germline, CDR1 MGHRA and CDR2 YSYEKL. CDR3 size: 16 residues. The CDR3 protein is CASSQEMASGGNEQFF. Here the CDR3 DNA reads TGCGCCAGCAGCCAAGAAATGGCTAGCGGGGGTAATGAGCAGTTCTTC.

The CDR3 sequence is CASSLSGTGGYNEQFF. CDR3 DNA sequence: TGTGCCAGCAGTCTATCCGGGACAGGGGGATACAATGAGCAGTTCTTC. The rearrangement joins TRBV6-1 to TRBJ2-1; 11 bases match TRBD1. CDR3 length: 16 residues. J was trimmed by 4 bases and V by 5 bases; bases with no gene match: 7. Germline V gives CDR1 MNHNS, CDR2 SASEGT.

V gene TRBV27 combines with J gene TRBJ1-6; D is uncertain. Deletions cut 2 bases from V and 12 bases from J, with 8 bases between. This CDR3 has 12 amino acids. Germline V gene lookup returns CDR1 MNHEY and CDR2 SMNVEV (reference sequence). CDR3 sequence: CASSLSSGPLHF. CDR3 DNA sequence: TGTGCCAGCAGTTTAAGTTCTGGACCCCTCCACTTT.

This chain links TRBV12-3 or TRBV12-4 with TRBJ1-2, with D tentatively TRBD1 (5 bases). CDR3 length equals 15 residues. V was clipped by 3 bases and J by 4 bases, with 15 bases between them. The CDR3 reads CASSLGGRGSYGYTF. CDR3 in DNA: TGTGCCAGCAGTTTGGGGGGAAGGGGCAGCTATGGCTACACCTTC.

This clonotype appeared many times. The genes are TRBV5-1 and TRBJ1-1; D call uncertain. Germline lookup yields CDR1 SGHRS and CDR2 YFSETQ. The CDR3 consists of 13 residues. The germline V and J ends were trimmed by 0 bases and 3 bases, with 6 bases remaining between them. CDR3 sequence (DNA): TGCGCCAGCAGCTTGGAGGCCGACACTGAAGCTTTCTTT. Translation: CASSLEADTEAFF. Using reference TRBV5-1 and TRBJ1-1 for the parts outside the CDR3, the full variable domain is KAGVTQTPRYLIKTRGQQVTLSCSPISGHRSVSWYQQTPGQGLQFLFEYFSETQRNKGNFPGRFSGRQFSNSRSEMNVSTLELGDSALYLCASSLEADTEAFFGQGTRLTVV.

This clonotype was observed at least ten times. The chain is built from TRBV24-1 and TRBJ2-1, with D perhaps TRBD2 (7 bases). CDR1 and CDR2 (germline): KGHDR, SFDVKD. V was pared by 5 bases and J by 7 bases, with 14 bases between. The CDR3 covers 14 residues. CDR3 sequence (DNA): TGTGCCACCAGTGGTGGGGGGGCTGTAAATGAGCAGTTCTTC. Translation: CATSGGGAVNEQFF.

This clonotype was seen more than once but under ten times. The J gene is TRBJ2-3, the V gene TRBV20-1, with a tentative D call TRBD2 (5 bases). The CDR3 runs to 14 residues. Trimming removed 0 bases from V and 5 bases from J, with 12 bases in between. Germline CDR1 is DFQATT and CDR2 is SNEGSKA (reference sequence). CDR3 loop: CSARDLEVGDTQYF. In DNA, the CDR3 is TGCAGTGCTAGAGATCTGGAGGTCGGAGATACGCAGTATTTT.

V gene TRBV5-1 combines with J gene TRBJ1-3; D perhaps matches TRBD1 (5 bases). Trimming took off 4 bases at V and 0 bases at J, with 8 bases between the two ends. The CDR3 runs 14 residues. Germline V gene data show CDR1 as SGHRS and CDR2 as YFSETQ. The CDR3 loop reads CASSPGLSGNTIYF. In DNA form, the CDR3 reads TGCGCCAGCAGCCCGGGGCTCTCTGGAAACACCATATATTTT.

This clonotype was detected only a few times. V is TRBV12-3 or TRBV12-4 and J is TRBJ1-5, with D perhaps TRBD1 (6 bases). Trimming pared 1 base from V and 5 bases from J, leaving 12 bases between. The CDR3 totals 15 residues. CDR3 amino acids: CASSLEQGPDQPQHF. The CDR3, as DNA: TGTGCCAGCAGTTTAGAACAGGGTCCAGATCAGCCCCAGCATTTT.

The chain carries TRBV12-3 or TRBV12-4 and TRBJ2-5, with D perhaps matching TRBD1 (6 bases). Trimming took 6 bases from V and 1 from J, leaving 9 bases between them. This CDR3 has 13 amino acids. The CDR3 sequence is CASRVQGQETQYF. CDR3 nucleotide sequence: TGTGCCAGCAGGGTACAGGGCCAAGAGACCCAGTACTTC.

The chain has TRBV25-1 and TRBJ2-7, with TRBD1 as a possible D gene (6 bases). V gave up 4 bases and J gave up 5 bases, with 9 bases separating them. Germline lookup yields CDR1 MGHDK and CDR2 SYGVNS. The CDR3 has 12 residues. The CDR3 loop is CASSARGNEQYF. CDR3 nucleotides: TGTGCCAGCAGTGCCAGGGGCAACGAGCAGTACTTC.

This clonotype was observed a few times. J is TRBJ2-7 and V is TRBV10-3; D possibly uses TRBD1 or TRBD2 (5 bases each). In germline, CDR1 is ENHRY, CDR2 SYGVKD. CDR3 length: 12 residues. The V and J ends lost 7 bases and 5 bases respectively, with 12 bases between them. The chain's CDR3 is CAINRRDDEQYF. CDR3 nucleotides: TGTGCCATCAACCGCAGGGACGACGAGCAGTACTTC.

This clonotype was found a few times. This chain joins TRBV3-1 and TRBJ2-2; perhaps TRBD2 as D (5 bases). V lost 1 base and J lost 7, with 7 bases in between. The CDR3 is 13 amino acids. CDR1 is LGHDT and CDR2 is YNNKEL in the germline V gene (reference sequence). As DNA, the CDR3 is TGTGCCAGCAGCCAAGTAGGGAGCGGGGAGCTGTTTTTT. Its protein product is CASSQVGSGELFF. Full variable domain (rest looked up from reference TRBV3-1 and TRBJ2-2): DTAVSQTPKYLVTQMGNDKSIKCEQNLGHDTMYWYKQDSKKFLKIMFSYNNKELIINETVPNRFSPKSPDKAHLNLHINSLELGDSAVYFCASSQVGSGELFFGEGSRLTVL.

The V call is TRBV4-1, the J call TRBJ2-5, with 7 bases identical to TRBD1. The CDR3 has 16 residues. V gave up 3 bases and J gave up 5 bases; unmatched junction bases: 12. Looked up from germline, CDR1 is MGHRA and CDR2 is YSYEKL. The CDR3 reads CASSQGSATGYETQYF. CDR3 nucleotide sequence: TGCGCCAGCAGCCAGGGATCAGCGACAGGGTACGAGACCCAGTACTTC.

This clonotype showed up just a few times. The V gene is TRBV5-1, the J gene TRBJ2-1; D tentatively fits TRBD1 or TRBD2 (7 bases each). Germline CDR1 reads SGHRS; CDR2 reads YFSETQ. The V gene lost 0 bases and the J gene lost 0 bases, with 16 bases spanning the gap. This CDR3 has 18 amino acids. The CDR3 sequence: CASSLARGGGSSYNEQFF. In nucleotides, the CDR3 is TGCGCCAGCAGCTTGGCCAGGGGGGGGGGATCCTCCTACAATGAGCAGTTCTTC. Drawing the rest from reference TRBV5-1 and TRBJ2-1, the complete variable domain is KAGVTQTPRYLIKTRGQQVTLSCSPISGHRSVSWYQQTPGQGLQFLFEYFSETQRNKGNFPGRFSGRQFSNSRSEMNVSTLELGDSALYLCASSLARGGGSSYNEQFFGPGTRLTVL.

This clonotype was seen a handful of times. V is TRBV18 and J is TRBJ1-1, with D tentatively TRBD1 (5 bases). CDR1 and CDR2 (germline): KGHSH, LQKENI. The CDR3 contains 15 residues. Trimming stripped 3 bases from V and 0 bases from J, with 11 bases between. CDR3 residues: CASSPQEGMNTEAFF. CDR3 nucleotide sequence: TGTGCCAGCTCACCCCAGGAGGGGATGAACACTGAAGCTTTCTTT.

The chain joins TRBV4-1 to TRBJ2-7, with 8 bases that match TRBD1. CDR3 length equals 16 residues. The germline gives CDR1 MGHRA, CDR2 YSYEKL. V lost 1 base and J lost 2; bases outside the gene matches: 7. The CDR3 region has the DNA TGCGCCAGCAGCCAAGCGGACAGGGTCCGTCCCTACGAGCAGTACTTC. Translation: CASSQADRVRPYEQYF.

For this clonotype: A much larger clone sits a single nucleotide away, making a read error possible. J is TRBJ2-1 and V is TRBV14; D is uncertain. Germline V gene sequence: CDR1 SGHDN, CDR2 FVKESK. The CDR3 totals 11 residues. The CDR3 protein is CASSLFGEEFF. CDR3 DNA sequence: TGTGCCAGCAGCCTCTTCGGTGAGGAGTTCTTC.

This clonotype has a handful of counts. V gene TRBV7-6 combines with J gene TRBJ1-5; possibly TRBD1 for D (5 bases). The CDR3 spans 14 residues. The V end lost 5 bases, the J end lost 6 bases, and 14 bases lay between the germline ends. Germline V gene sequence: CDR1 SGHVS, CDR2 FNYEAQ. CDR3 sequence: CASSPFGGGQPQHF. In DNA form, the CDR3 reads TGTGCCAGCAGCCCTTTCGGGGGTGGTCAGCCCCAGCATTTT.

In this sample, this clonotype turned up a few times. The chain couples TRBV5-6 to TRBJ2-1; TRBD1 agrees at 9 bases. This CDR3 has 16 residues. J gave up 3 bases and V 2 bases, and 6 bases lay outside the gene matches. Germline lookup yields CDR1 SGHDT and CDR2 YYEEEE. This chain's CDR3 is CASSFRTGAIYNEQFF. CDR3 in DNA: TGTGCCAGCAGCTTTAGGACAGGGGCTATCTACAATGAGCAGTTCTTC. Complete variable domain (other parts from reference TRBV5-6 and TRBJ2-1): DAGVTQSPTHLIKTRGQQVTLRCSPKSGHDTVSWYQQALGQGPQFIFQYYEEEERQRGNFPDRFSGHQFPNYSSELNVNALLLGDSALYLCASSFRTGAIYNEQFFGPGTRLTVL.

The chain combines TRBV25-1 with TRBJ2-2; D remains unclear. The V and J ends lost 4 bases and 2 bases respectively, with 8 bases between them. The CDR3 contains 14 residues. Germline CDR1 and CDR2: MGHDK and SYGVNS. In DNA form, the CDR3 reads TGTGCCAGCAGTGGGGCAGGAAACACCGGGGAGCTGTTTTTT. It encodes CASSGAGNTGELFF.

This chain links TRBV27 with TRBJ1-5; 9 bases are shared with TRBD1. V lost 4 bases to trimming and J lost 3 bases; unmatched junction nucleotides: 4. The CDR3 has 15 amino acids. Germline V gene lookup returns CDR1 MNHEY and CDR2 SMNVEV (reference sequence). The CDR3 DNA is TGTGCCAGCAGTTCCGGGACAGGGAACAATCAGCCCCAGCATTTT. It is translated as CASSSGTGNNQPQHF.

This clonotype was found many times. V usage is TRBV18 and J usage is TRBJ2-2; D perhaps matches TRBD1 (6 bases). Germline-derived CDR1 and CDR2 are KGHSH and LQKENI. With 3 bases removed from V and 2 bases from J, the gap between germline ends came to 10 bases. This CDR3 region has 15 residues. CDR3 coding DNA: TGTGCCAGCTCACCTGAACAGGGTAACACCGGGGAGCTGTTTTTT. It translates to CASSPEQGNTGELFF.

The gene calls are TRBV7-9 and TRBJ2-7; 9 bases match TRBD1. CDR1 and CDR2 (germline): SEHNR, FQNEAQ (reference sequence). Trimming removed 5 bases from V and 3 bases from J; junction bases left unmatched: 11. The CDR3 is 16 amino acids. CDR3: CASSLLSGTGFYEQYF. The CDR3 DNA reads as TGTGCCAGCAGCCTCCTTTCTGGGACAGGGTTCTACGAGCAGTACTTC. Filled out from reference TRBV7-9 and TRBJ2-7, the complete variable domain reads DTGVSQNPRHKITKRGQNVTFRCDPISEHNRLYWYRQTLGQGPEFLTYFQNEAQLEKSRLLSDRFSAERPKGSFSTLEIQRTEQGDSAMYLCASSLLSGTGFYEQYFGPGTRLTVT.

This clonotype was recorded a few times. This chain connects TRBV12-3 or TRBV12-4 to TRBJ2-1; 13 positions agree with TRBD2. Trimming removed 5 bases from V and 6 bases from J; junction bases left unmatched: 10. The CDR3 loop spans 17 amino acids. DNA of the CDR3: TGTGCCAGCAGTCCCTCTCGACTAGCGGGGGGAAGCAATGAGCAGTTCTTC. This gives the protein CASSPSRLAGGSNEQFF.

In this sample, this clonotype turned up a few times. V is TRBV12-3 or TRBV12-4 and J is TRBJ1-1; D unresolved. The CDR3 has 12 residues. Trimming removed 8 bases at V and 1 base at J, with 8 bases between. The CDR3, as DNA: TGTGCCAGCTGCCTCTGGAACACTGAAGCTTTCTTT. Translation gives CASCLWNTEAFF.

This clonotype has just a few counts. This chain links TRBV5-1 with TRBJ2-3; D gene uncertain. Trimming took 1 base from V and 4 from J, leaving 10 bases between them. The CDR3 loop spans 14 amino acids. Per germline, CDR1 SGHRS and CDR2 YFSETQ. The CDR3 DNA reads TGCGCCAGCAGCTTGTTAGCCTCTGCAGATACGCAGTATTTT. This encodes CASSLLASADTQYF.